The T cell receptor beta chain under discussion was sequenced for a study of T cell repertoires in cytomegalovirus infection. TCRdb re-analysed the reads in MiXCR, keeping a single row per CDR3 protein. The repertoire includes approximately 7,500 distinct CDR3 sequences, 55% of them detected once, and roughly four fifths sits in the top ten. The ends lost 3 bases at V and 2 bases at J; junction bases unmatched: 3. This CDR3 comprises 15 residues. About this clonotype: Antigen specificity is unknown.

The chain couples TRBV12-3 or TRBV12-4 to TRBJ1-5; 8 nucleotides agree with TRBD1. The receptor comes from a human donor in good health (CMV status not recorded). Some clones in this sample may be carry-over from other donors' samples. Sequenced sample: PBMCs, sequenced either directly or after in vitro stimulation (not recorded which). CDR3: CASSFMGQGNQPQHF. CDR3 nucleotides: TGTGCCAGCAGTTTTATGGGACAGGGCAATCAGCCCCAGCATTTT.